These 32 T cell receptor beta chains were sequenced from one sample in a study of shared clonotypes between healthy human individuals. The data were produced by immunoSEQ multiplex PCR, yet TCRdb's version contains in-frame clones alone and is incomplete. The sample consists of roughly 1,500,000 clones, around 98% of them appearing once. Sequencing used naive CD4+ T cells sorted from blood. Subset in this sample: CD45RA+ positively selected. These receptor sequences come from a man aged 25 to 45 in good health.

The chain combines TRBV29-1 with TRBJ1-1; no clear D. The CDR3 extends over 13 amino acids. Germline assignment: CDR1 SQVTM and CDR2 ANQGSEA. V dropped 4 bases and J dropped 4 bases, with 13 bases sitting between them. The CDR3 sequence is CSVGAGKATEAFF. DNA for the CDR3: TGCAGCGTTGGGGCGGGGAAGGCCACTGAAGCTTTCTTT. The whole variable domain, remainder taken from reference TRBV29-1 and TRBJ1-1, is SAVISQKPSRDICQRGTSLTIQCQVDSQVTMMFWYRQQPGQSLTLIATANQGSEATYESGFVIDKFPISRPNLTFSTLTVSNMSPEDSSIYLCSVGAGKATEAFFGQGTRLTVV.

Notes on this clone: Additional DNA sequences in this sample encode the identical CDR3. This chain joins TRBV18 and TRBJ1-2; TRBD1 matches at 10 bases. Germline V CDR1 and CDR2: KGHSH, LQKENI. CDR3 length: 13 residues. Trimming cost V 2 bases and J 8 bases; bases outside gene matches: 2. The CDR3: CASSPGTGVGYTF. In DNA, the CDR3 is TGTGCCAGCTCACCAGGGACAGGGGTCGGCTACACCTTC. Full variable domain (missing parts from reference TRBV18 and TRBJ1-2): NAGVMQNPRHLVRRRGQEARLRCSPMKGHSHVYWYRQLPEEGLKFMVYLQKENIIDESGMPKERFSAEFPKEGPSILRIQQVVRGDSAAYFCASSPGTGVGYTFGSGTRLTVV.

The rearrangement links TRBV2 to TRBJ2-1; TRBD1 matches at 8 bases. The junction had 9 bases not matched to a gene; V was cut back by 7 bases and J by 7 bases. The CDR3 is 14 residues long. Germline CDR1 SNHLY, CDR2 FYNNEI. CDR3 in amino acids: CASNLNRGLNEQFF. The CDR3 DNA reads TGTGCCAGCAACCTAAACAGGGGGTTGAATGAGCAGTTCTTC.

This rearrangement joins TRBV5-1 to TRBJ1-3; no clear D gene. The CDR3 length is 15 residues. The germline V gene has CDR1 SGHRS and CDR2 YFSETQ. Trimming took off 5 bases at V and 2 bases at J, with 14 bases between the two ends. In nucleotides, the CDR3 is TGCGCCAGCAGTCGGGCCCAAGGAGCTGGAAACACCATATATTTT. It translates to CASSRAQGAGNTIYF.

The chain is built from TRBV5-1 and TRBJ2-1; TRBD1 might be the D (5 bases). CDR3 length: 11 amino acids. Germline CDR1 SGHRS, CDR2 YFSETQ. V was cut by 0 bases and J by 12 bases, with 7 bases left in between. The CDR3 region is CASSLEGWQFF. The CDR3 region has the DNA TGCGCCAGCAGCTTGGAGGGGTGGCAGTTCTTC.

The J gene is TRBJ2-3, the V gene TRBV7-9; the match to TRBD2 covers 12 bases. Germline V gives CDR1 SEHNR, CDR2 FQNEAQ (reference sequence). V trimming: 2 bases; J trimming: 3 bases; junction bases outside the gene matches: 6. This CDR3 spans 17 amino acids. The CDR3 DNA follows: TGTGCCAGCAGCTTAACCTCCGGACTAGCGGGAACAGATACGCAGTATTTT. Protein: CASSLTSGLAGTDTQYF.

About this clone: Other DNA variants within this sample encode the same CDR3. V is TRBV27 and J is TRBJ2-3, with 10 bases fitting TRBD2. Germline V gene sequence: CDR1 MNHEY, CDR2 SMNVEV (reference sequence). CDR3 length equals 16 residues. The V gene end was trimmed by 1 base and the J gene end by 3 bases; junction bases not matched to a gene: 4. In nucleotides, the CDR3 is TGTGCCAGCAGTTTATTGGGGACTAGCGCTACAGATACGCAGTATTTT. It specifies CASSLLGTSATDTQYF.

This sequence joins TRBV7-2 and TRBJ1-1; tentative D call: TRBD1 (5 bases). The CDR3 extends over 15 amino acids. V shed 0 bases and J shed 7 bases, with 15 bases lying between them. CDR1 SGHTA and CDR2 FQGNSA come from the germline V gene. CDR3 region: CASSLARGGVSEAFF. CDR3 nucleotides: TGTGCCAGCAGCTTAGCGCGGGGCGGGGTCAGTGAAGCTTTCTTT.

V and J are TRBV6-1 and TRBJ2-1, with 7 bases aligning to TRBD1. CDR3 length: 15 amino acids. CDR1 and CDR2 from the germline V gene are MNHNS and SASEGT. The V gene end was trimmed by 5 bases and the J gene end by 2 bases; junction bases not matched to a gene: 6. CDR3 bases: TGTGCCAGCAGTAGTAGACAGGGTGCCTACAATGAGCAGTTCTTC. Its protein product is CASSSRQGAYNEQFF.

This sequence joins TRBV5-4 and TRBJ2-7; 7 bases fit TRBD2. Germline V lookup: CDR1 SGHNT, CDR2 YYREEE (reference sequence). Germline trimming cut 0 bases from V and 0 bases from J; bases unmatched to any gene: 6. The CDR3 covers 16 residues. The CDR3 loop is CASSLGGSLPSYEQYF. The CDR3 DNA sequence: TGTGCCAGCAGCTTGGGCGGGAGTCTTCCCTCCTACGAGCAGTACTTC. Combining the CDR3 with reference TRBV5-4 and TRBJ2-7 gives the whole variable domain ETGVTQSPTHLIKTRGQQVTLRCSSQSGHNTVSWYQQALGQGPQFIFQYYREEENGRGNFPPRFSGLQFPNYSSELNVNALELDDSALYLCASSLGGSLPSYEQYFGPGTRLTVT.

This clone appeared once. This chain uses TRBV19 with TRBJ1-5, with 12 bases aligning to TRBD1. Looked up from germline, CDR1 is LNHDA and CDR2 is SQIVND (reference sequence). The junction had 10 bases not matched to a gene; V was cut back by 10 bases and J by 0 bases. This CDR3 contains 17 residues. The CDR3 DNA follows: TGTGCCACCACCGGGACAGGGGGCCCTTATAGCAATCAGCCCCAGCATTTT. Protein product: CATTGTGGPYSNQPQHF.

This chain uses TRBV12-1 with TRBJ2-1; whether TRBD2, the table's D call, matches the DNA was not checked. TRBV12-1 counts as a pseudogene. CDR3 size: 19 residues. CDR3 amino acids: CASSPGLAGGDSSYNEQFF. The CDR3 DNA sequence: TGTGCCAGCAGCCCGGGACTAGCGGGAGGGGACAGCTCCTACAATGAGCAGTTCTTC.

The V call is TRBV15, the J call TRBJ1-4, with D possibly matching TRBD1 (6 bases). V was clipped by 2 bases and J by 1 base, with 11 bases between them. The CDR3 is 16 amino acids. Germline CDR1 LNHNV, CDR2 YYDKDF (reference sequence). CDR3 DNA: TGTGCCACCAGCAGAACCCGGACAGAAACTAATGAAAAACTGTTTTTT. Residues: CATSRTRTETNEKLFF.

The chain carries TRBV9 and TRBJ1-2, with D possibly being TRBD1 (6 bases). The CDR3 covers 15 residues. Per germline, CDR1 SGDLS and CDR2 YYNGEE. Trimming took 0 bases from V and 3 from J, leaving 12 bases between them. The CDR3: CASSVAAGVDYGYTF. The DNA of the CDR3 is TGTGCCAGCAGCGTAGCGGCAGGGGTTGACTATGGCTACACCTTC.

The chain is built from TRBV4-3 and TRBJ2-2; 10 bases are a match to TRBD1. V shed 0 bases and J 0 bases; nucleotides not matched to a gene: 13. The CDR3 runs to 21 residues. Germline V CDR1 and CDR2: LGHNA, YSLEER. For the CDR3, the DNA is TGCGCCAGCAGCCAAGAGTTCTCCGGACAGGGGGTTATCGCGAACACCGGGGAGCTGTTTTTT. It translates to CASSQEFSGQGVIANTGELFF.

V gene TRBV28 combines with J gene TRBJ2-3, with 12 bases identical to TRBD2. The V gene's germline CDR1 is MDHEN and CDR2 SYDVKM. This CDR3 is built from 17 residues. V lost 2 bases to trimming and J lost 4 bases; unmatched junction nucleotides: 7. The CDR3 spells CASSLGASGRAPDTQYF. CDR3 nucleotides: TGTGCCAGCAGTTTAGGGGCTAGCGGGAGGGCCCCAGATACGCAGTATTTT. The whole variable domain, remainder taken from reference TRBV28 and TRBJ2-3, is DVKVTQSSRYLVKRTGEKVFLECVQDMDHENMFWYRQDPGLGLRLIYFSYDVKMKEKGDIPEGYSVSREKKERFSLILESASTNQTSMYLCASSLGASGRAPDTQYFGPGTRLTVL.

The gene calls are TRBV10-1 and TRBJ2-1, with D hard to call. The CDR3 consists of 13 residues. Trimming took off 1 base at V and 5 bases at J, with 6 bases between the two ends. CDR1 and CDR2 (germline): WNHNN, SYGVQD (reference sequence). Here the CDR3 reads CASSEFIHNEQFF. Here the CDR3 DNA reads TGCGCCAGCAGTGAGTTTATACACAATGAGCAGTTCTTC.

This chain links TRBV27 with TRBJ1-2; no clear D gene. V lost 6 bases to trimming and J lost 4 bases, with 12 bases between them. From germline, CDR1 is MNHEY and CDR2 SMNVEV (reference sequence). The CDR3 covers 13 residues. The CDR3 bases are TGTGCCAGCAGACTGAATGGTGTCTATGGCTACACCTTC. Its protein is CASRLNGVYGYTF.

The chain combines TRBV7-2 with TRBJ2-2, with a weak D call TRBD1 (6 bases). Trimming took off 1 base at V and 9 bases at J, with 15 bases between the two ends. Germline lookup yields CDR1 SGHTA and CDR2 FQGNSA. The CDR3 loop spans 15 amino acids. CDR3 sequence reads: CASSLVQGIHRELFF. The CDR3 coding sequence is TGTGCCAGCAGCTTAGTACAGGGAATCCACCGGGAGCTGTTTTTT.

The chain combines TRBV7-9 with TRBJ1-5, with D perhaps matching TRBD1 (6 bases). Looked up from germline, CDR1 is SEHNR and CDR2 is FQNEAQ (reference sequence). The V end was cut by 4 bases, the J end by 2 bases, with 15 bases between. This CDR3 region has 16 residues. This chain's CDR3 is CASSSEARGGNQPQHF. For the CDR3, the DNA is TGTGCCAGCAGCTCCGAGGCCAGGGGTGGCAATCAGCCCCAGCATTTT. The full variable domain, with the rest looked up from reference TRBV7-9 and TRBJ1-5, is DTGVSQNPRHKITKRGQNVTFRCDPISEHNRLYWYRQTLGQGPEFLTYFQNEAQLEKSRLLSDRFSAERPKGSFSTLEIQRTEQGDSAMYLCASSSEARGGNQPQHFGDGTRLSIL.

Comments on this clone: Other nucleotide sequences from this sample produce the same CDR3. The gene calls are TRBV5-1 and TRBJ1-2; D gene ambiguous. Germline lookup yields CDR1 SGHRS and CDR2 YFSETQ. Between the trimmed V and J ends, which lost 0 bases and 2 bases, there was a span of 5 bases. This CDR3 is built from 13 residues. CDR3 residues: CASSLGGNYGYTF. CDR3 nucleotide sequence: TGCGCCAGCAGCTTGGGGGGAAACTATGGCTACACCTTC.

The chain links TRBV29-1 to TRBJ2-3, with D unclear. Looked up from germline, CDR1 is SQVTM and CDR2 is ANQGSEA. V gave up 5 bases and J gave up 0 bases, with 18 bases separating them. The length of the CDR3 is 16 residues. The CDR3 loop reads CSVSPLWAASTDTQYF. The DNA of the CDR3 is TGCAGCGTTTCCCCGCTGTGGGCAGCTAGCACAGATACGCAGTATTTT.

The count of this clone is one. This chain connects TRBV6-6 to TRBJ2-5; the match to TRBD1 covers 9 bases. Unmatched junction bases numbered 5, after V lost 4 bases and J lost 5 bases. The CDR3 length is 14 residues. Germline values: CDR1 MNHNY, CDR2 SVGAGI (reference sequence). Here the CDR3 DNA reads TGTGCCAGCAGTTTATGGACAGGGGCGGAGACCCAGTACTTC. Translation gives CASSLWTGAETQYF.

The CDR3 nucleotides are TGTGCCAGCAGCCGGACAGGTCTCGATGCTTTCTTT. Translation gives CASSRTGLDAFF. The gene calls are TRBV5-6 and TRBJ1-1; TRBD1 aligns across 7 bases. The CDR3 runs to 12 residues. CDR1 and CDR2 from the germline V gene are SGHDT and YYEEEE. The V and J ends lost 4 bases and 11 bases, in that order; junction bases with no gene match: 8.

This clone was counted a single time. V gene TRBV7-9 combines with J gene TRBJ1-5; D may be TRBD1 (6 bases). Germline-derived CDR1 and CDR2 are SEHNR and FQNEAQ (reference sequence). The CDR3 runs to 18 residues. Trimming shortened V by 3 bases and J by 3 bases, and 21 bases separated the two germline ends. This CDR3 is CASSFSTGTTHFNQPQHF. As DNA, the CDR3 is TGTGCCAGCAGCTTTAGCACAGGGACCACTCACTTCAATCAGCCCCAGCATTTT. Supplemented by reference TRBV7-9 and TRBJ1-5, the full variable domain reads DTGVSQNPRHKITKRGQNVTFRCDPISEHNRLYWYRQTLGQGPEFLTYFQNEAQLEKSRLLSDRFSAERPKGSFSTLEIQRTEQGDSAMYLCASSFSTGTTHFNQPQHFGDGTRLSIL.

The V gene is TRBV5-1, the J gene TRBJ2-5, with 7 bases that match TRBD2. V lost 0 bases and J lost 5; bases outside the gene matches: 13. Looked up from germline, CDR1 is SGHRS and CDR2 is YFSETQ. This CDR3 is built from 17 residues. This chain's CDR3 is CASSLGIAGGPGETQYF. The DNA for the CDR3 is TGCGCCAGCAGCTTGGGGATAGCGGGTGGCCCCGGGGAGACCCAGTACTTC.

The CDR3 protein is CSVALFAEGEQYF. The CDR3 DNA sequence: TGCAGCGTTGCCCTGTTTGCCGAGGGGGAGCAGTACTTC. This chain uses TRBV29-1 with TRBJ2-7; D may correspond to TRBD1 or TRBD2 (5 bases each). Germline values: CDR1 SQVTM, CDR2 ANQGSEA. V shed 4 bases and J shed 7 bases, with 17 bases lying between them. The CDR3 contains 13 residues.

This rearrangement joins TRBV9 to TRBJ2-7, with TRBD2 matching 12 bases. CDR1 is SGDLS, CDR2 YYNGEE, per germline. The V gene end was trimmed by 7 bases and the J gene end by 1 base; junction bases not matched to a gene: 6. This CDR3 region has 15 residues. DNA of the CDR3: TGTGCCAGCCTAGCGGGAGGGCCAAGGTCCTACGAGCAGTACTTC. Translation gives CASLAGGPRSYEQYF.

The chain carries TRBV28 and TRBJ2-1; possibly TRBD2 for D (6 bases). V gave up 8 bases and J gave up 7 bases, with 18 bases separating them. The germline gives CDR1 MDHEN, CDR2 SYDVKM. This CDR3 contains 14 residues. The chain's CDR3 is CASLNPGTANEQFF. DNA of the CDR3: TGTGCCAGCTTAAATCCGGGGACTGCGAATGAGCAGTTCTTC.

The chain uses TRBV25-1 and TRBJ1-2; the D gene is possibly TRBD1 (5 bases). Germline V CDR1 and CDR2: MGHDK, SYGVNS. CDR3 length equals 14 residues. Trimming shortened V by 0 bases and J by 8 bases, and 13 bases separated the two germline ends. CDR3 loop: CASSEYRGEGGYTF. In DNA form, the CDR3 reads TGTGCCAGCAGTGAATACCGGGGGGAAGGAGGCTACACCTTC.

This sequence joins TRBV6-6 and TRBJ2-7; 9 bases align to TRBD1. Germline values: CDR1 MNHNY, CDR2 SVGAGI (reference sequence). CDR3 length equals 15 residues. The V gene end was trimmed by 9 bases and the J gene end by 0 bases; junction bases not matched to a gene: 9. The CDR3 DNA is TGTGCCAGTGATCATCCGGGACAGGGCTCCTACGAGCAGTACTTC. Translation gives CASDHPGQGSYEQYF.

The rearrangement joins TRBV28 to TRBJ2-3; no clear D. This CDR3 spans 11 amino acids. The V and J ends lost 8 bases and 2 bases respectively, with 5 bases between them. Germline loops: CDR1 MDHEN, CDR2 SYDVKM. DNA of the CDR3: TGTGCCAGCCATGCCACAGATACGCAGTATTTT. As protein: CASHATDTQYF.